This is a list of T cell receptor beta chains from one sample in a study of T cell repertoires in cytomegalovirus infection. TCRdb re-derived calls from the reads in MiXCR, one entry per CDR3 protein. The top ten clones hold 1.5% to 2% of a sample with 250,000 or so distinct CDR3 sequences, around 12% of them seen once. Sequenced material: PBMCs. The receptors stem from a human donor in good health (CMV status not recorded). Some clones in this sample may be carry-over from other donors' samples. Both conserved end residues are part of each CDR3. Each record gives: CDR3 DNA, CDR3 protein, D gene, J gene, V gene, clone size. D genes are given only for firm matches. Some rows have no size entry. The others give once, few or many, or a class for an expanded clone.

CDR3 DNA: TGTGCCAGCAGTGAGGCCCCAGGGGGTAATCAGCCCCAGCATTTT
CDR3 protein: CASSEAPGGNQPQHF
D gene: TRBD1
J gene: TRBJ1-5
V gene: TRBV6-4
clone size: few

CDR3 DNA: TGTGCCAGCAGCTCACAGGGGACCACATTCGGAGCTTTCTTT
CDR3 protein: CASSSQGTTFGAFF
D gene: TRBD1
J gene: TRBJ1-1
V gene: TRBV7-2
clone size: many

CDR3 DNA: TGCAGCGCACCTACTCGGGACAGGGGGCAGGACACTGAAGCTTTCTTT
CDR3 protein: CSAPTRDRGQDTEAFF
D gene: TRBD1
J gene: TRBJ1-1
V gene: TRBV29-1
clone size: NA

CDR3 DNA: TGCAGCACAGGGGAAATTGGCACAGATACGCAGTATTTT
CDR3 protein: CSTGEIGTDTQYF
D gene: TRBD1
J gene: TRBJ2-3
V gene: TRBV29-1
clone size: NA

CDR3 DNA: TGTGCCAGCAGCGACGGCGGGAGCCGTTACACAGATACGCAGTATTTT
CDR3 protein: CASSDGGSRYTDTQYF
D gene: TRBD2
J gene: TRBJ2-3
V gene: TRBV7-2
clone size: many

CDR3 DNA: TGCAGCGTTGAAGATCAGGCGGTGGGGCATGGCTACACCTTC
CDR3 protein: CSVEDQAVGHGYTF
D gene: NA
J gene: TRBJ1-2
V gene: TRBV29-1
clone size: NA

CDR3 DNA: TGTGCCAGCAGCTTAGTCGGGACTAGCGGGGGCCAAGAGACCCAGTACTTC
CDR3 protein: CASSLVGTSGGQETQYF
D gene: TRBD2
J gene: TRBJ2-5
V gene: TRBV7-2
clone size: many

CDR3 DNA: TGTGCCAGCAGCTGGAGGACTAGTTCCTACGAGCAGTACTTC
CDR3 protein: CASSWRTSSYEQYF
D gene: TRBD2
J gene: TRBJ2-7
V gene: TRBV7-2
clone size: many

CDR3 DNA: TGTGCCAGCAGCTCTACAGCGGAATCGAACACCGGGGAGCTGTTTTTT
CDR3 protein: CASSSTAESNTGELFF
D gene: NA
J gene: TRBJ2-2
V gene: TRBV5-5
clone size: many

CDR3 DNA: TGTGCCAGCAGTTTCTCGGCTAGCGGGACTAGCACAGATACGCAGTATTTT
CDR3 protein: CASSFSASGTSTDTQYF
D gene: TRBD2
J gene: TRBJ2-3
V gene: TRBV12-3/TRBV12-4
clone size: NA

CDR3 DNA: TGCAGCGTTGGCGAGTCGGGGGCGGTAGAAAAACTGTTTTTT
CDR3 protein: CSVGESGAVEKLFF
D gene: NA
J gene: TRBJ1-4
V gene: TRBV29-1
clone size: NA

CDR3 DNA: TGTGCCAGCAGCTTAGGGGCAGGGAGCTACGAGCAGTACTTC
CDR3 protein: CASSLGAGSYEQYF
D gene: NA
J gene: TRBJ2-7
V gene: TRBV7-9
clone size: many

CDR3 DNA: TGTGCCAGCAGCCAAGACTCCAGTTCAGATACGCAGTATTTT
CDR3 protein: CASSQDSSSDTQYF
D gene: NA
J gene: TRBJ2-3
V gene: TRBV4-2
clone size: NA

CDR3 DNA: TGCGCCAGCAGCCCCGAGGTAACGACCTCCAATGAGCAGTTCTTC
CDR3 protein: CASSPEVTTSNEQFF
D gene: NA
J gene: TRBJ2-1
V gene: TRBV5-1
clone size: many

CDR3 DNA: TGTGCCAGCAGCCGGGGACAGATCCAAGAGACCCAGTACTTC
CDR3 protein: CASSRGQIQETQYF
D gene: TRBD1
J gene: TRBJ2-5
V gene: TRBV7-2
clone size: many

CDR3 DNA: TGTGCCAGTAGTACTAGACTAGCGGGAGAGTTAGGCAATGAGCAGTTCTTC
CDR3 protein: CASSTRLAGELGNEQFF
D gene: TRBD2
J gene: TRBJ2-1
V gene: TRBV19
clone size: NA

CDR3 DNA: TGTGCCAGCAGCATCGGGACTGACTACGAGCAGTACTTC
CDR3 protein: CASSIGTDYEQYF
D gene: NA
J gene: TRBJ2-7
V gene: TRBV7-2
clone size: many

CDR3 DNA: TGTGCCAGTAGTGTATCGATTCTCGGGACACAAGAGACCCAGTACTTC
CDR3 protein: CASSVSILGTQETQYF
D gene: NA
J gene: TRBJ2-5
V gene: TRBV19
clone size: many

CDR3 DNA: TGCAGCGTTGACGGGAGGGGATTCACAGATACGCAGTATTTT
CDR3 protein: CSVDGRGFTDTQYF
D gene: TRBD2
J gene: TRBJ2-3
V gene: TRBV29-1
clone size: many

CDR3 DNA: TGTGCCAGCAGCGCCGGGCTCCCCACGCGGAATTCACCCCTCCACTTT
CDR3 protein: CASSAGLPTRNSPLHF
D gene: NA
J gene: TRBJ1-6
V gene: TRBV7-2
clone size: medium-sized

CDR3 DNA: TGTGCCAGCAGCTTAGGCCATGCGAGGTCCACTCTGAACACTGAAGCTTTCTTT
CDR3 protein: CASSLGHARSTLNTEAFF
D gene: NA
J gene: TRBJ1-1
V gene: TRBV7-9
clone size: many

CDR3 DNA: TGTGCCAGCAGTTACTCAGCCGGCTCTAACTATGGCTACACCTTC
CDR3 protein: CASSYSAGSNYGYTF
D gene: NA
J gene: TRBJ1-2
V gene: TRBV6-5
clone size: many

CDR3 DNA: TGTGCCACCAGCAGAGTTCAAACCTACAATGAGCAGTTCTTC
CDR3 protein: CATSRVQTYNEQFF
D gene: NA
J gene: TRBJ2-1
V gene: TRBV15
clone size: few

CDR3 DNA: TGTGCCAGTAGTATCCCAGGGGGCCCGAACACTGAAGCTTTCTTT
CDR3 protein: CASSIPGGPNTEAFF
D gene: TRBD1
J gene: TRBJ1-1
V gene: TRBV19
clone size: many

CDR3 DNA: TGTGCCTGGAGTGGCCCCCAGCAGGGAGGCACTGAAGCTTTCTTT
CDR3 protein: CAWSGPQQGGTEAFF
D gene: NA
J gene: TRBJ1-1
V gene: TRBV30
clone size: few

CDR3 DNA: TGTGCCAGCAGCTTAAGTGGGGGGGGCACCCCGATCCATACGCAGTATTTT
CDR3 protein: CASSLSGGGTPIHTQYF
D gene: NA
J gene: TRBJ2-3
V gene: TRBV7-2
clone size: many

CDR3 DNA: TGTGCCAGCAGCTTAGGCCGAACAGATGAAGCTTTCTTT
CDR3 protein: CASSLGRTDEAFF
D gene: NA
J gene: TRBJ1-1
V gene: TRBV7-2
clone size: many

CDR3 DNA: TGTGCCAGCAGTTTCCAGGACAGAGGCAATCAGCCCCAGCATTTT
CDR3 protein: CASSFQDRGNQPQHF
D gene: NA
J gene: TRBJ1-5
V gene: TRBV12-3/TRBV12-4
clone size: few

CDR3 DNA: TGCAGCGCCTGGACTAGCGGATACGAGCAGTACTTC
CDR3 protein: CSAWTSGYEQYF
D gene: TRBD2
J gene: TRBJ2-7
V gene: TRBV29-1
clone size: few

CDR3 DNA: TGTGCCAGCAGCTTCTACAACAATGAGCAGTTCTTC
CDR3 protein: CASSFYNNEQFF
D gene: NA
J gene: TRBJ2-1
V gene: TRBV7-2
clone size: many

CDR3 DNA: TGTGCCAGCTCACCCTTTGCGGGGTCGAAGGCCTCAAGCTCCTACGAGCAGTACTTC
CDR3 protein: CASSPFAGSKASSSYEQYF
D gene: NA
J gene: TRBJ2-7
V gene: TRBV18
clone size: NA

CDR3 DNA: TGCAGCGTTATGACAGGGGGCATGACCGGGGAGCTGTTTTTT
CDR3 protein: CSVMTGGMTGELFF
D gene: TRBD1
J gene: TRBJ2-2
V gene: TRBV29-1
clone size: NA

CDR3 DNA: TGTGCCAGCAGCCCCCTAGGCCCCTACGAGCAGTACTTC
CDR3 protein: CASSPLGPYEQYF
D gene: NA
J gene: TRBJ2-7
V gene: TRBV7-9
clone size: many

CDR3 DNA: TGTGCCAGCAGCTCCGGACGGGCTTTCTTT
CDR3 protein: CASSSGRAFF
D gene: NA
J gene: TRBJ1-1
V gene: TRBV7-2
clone size: many

CDR3 DNA: TGTGCCAGCAGCGGGACTAGCGGGAGGTCAGATACGCAGTATTTT
CDR3 protein: CASSGTSGRSDTQYF
D gene: TRBD2
J gene: TRBJ2-3
V gene: TRBV6-5
clone size: NA

CDR3 DNA: TGTGCCAGCAGCTGGCCGGGCCCCCGAGGGATGTCTGAAGCTTTCTTT
CDR3 protein: CASSWPGPRGMSEAFF
D gene: NA
J gene: TRBJ1-1
V gene: TRBV5-4
clone size: NA

CDR3 DNA: TGCAGTGCTAGTCGAGGGTTCCAAGAGACCCAGTACTTC
CDR3 protein: CSASRGFQETQYF
D gene: NA
J gene: TRBJ2-5
V gene: TRBV20-1
clone size: few

CDR3 DNA: TGTGCCAGCAGTTCCGGACAGGCCTCCCTGGGCTACACCTTC
CDR3 protein: CASSSGQASLGYTF
D gene: TRBD1
J gene: TRBJ1-2
V gene: TRBV28
clone size: many

CDR3 DNA: TGTGCCAGCAGCCCTCGACAGGGCGTGAACACTGAAGCTTTCTTT
CDR3 protein: CASSPRQGVNTEAFF
D gene: TRBD1
J gene: TRBJ1-1
V gene: TRBV7-2
clone size: many

CDR3 DNA: TGTGCCAGCAGTCCCGACGGGCGTTCTGGAAACACCATATATTTT
CDR3 protein: CASSPDGRSGNTIYF
D gene: NA
J gene: TRBJ1-3
V gene: TRBV11-2
clone size: many

CDR3 DNA: TGTGCCAGCAGTCCACAGACGGGACTGGGGGACCAAGAGACCCAGTACTTC
CDR3 protein: CASSPQTGLGDQETQYF
D gene: NA
J gene: TRBJ2-5
V gene: TRBV6-2/TRBV6-3
clone size: many

CDR3 DNA: TGTGCCAGCAGTTACTCCGGGGGACCCGTTGAAGCTTTCTTT
CDR3 protein: CASSYSGGPVEAFF
D gene: NA
J gene: TRBJ1-1
V gene: TRBV6-2/TRBV6-3
clone size: few

CDR3 DNA: TGTGCCAGCACCCGGTGGGGGGGGGAAACTGAAGCTTTCTTT
CDR3 protein: CASTRWGGETEAFF
D gene: NA
J gene: TRBJ1-1
V gene: TRBV27
clone size: few

CDR3 DNA: TGTGCCACGGAGGGCGCAGGGTCCATATCCACGGAGACCCAGTACTTC
CDR3 protein: CATEGAGSISTETQYF
D gene: NA
J gene: TRBJ2-5
V gene: TRBV6-6
clone size: NA

CDR3 DNA: TGCAGTGCTACCTTCCGACTAGCGGGTAGCTCCTACAATGAGCAGTTCTTC
CDR3 protein: CSATFRLAGSSYNEQFF
D gene: TRBD2
J gene: TRBJ2-1
V gene: TRBV20-1
clone size: once

CDR3 DNA: TGTGCCAGCAGTCCCTCGACGGGGGCGGGAGGATACGAGCAGTACTTC
CDR3 protein: CASSPSTGAGGYEQYF
D gene: TRBD2
J gene: TRBJ2-7
V gene: TRBV6-2/TRBV6-3
clone size: many

CDR3 DNA: TGTGCCAGCAGGAGTACAGGGGAGAATGAAAAACTGTTTTTT
CDR3 protein: CASRSTGENEKLFF
D gene: TRBD1
J gene: TRBJ1-4
V gene: TRBV12-3/TRBV12-4
clone size: many

CDR3 DNA: TGTGCCAGCAGCGATTACCGGGACAGTCCTTCCGTAGCTTTCTTT
CDR3 protein: CASSDYRDSPSVAFF
D gene: TRBD1
J gene: TRBJ1-1
V gene: TRBV5-5
clone size: many

CDR3 DNA: TGTGCCAGTAGTGTCACAGGGTCAGAGACCCAGTACTTC
CDR3 protein: CASSVTGSETQYF
D gene: NA
J gene: TRBJ2-5
V gene: TRBV19
clone size: many

CDR3 DNA: TGTGCCAGCAGCTTAGGGTCAGGGGGAGAATATGGCTACACCTTC
CDR3 protein: CASSLGSGGEYGYTF
D gene: TRBD1
J gene: TRBJ1-2
V gene: TRBV7-8
clone size: many

CDR3 DNA: TGTGCCAGCAGCGCAGCGACAGGGGCTAATGAAAAACTGTTTTTT
CDR3 protein: CASSAATGANEKLFF
D gene: TRBD1
J gene: TRBJ1-4
V gene: TRBV5-4
clone size: few

CDR3 DNA: TGTGCCAGCAGTTACGAAAAAGGCAGGACGGGGACTGAAGCTTTCTTT
CDR3 protein: CASSYEKGRTGTEAFF
D gene: NA
J gene: TRBJ1-1
V gene: TRBV6-2/TRBV6-3
clone size: few